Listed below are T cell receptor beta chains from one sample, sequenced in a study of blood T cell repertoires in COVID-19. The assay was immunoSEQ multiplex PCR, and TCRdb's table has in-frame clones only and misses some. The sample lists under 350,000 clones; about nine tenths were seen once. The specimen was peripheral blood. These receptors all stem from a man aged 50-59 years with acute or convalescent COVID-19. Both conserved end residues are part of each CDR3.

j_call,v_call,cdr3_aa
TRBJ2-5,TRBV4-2,CASSRKLQTGSMETQYF
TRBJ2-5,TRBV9,CASSPLGASQETQYF
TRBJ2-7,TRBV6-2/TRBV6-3,CASSSWTSGGTRGEQYF
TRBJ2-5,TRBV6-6,CASSLTGAQETQYF
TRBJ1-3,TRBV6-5,CASSRDSHGNTIYF
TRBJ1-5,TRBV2,CASSADRGSQPQHF
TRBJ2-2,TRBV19,CASSIEGRGRGGELFF
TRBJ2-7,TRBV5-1,CASSFRSGQGIYEQYF
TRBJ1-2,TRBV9,CASSATTGSDGYTF
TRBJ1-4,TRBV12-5,CASGSGVATNEKLFF
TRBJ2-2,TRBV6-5,CASLTSGGAGELFF
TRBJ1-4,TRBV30,CAWRQNSLPNEKLFF
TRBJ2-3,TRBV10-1,CASSLDSPTDTQYF
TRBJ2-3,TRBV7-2,CASSPRPGADTQYF
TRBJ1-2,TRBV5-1,CASSSTLTGMLDYGYTF
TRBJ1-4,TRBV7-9,CASSPDRFSNNEKLFF
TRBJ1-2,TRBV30,CAWRRYNYGYTF
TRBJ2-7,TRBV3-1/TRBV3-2,CASSFSIRQGVSYEQYF
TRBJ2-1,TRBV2,CASSMGLAGTNEQFF
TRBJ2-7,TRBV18,CASSPQQGDDGYF
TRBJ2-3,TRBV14,CASSHRAWTGYLVTDTQYF
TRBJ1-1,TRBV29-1,CSYSQGSAQNTEAFF
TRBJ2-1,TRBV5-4,CASSPMWEGRDEQFF
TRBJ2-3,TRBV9,CASSASGTGPGDTQYF
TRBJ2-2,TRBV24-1,CATSDAPGTGDTGELFF
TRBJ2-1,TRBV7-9,CASSPGLAGNEQFF